A single sample gave rise to the 3 T cell receptor beta chains below, sequenced in a study of OX40 agonist ivuxolimab in advanced cancers. Profiled with immunoSEQ multiplex PCR; TCRdb holds only in-frame clones, not every one. The sample holds under 40,000 clones; about 90% are singletons and the top ten take 19%. The starting material was CD4+ or CD8+ T cells sorted from blood, obtained in a trial of the OX40 agonist ivuxolimab. The receptors originated from an adult with an advanced solid tumor such as melanoma, head and neck, liver or kidney cancer.

The chain carries TRBV7-2 and TRBJ2-7; the match to TRBD1 covers 7 bases. Trimming cost V 3 bases and J 3 bases; bases outside gene matches: 5. Germline V lookup: CDR1 SGHTA, CDR2 FQGNSA. The CDR3 extends over 14 amino acids. CDR3 loop: CASSFTGTDYEQYF. CDR3 coding DNA: TGTGCCAGCAGCTTCACTGGGACAGACTACGAGCAGTACTTC. Complete variable domain (other parts from reference TRBV7-2 and TRBJ2-7): GAGVSQSPSNKVTEKGKDVELRCDPISGHTALYWYRQSLGQGLEFLIYFQGNSAPDKSGLPSDRFSAERTGGSVSTLTIQRTQQEDSAVYLCASSFTGTDYEQYFGPGTRLTVT.

The chain recombines TRBV7-8 with TRBJ2-7, with 7 bases fitting TRBD1. V was clipped by 1 base and J by 3 bases; unmatched bases: 9. This CDR3 is 16 amino acids long. CDR1 SGHVS and CDR2 FQNEAQ come from the germline V gene. CDR3 sequence: CASSLDRDRSSYEQYF. CDR3 sequence (DNA): TGTGCCAGCAGCTTAGACAGGGACAGATCAAGCTACGAGCAGTACTTC.

This rearrangement joins TRBV2 to TRBJ2-1, with D maybe TRBD2 (6 bases). The CDR3 is 14 residues long. Germline V lookup: CDR1 SNHLY, CDR2 FYNNEI. Trimming took off 7 bases at V and 6 bases at J, with 16 bases between the two ends. CDR3 residues: CASTQDYNLNEQFF. CDR3 nucleotide sequence: TGTGCCAGCACTCAGGACTATAACCTCAATGAGCAGTTCTTC.